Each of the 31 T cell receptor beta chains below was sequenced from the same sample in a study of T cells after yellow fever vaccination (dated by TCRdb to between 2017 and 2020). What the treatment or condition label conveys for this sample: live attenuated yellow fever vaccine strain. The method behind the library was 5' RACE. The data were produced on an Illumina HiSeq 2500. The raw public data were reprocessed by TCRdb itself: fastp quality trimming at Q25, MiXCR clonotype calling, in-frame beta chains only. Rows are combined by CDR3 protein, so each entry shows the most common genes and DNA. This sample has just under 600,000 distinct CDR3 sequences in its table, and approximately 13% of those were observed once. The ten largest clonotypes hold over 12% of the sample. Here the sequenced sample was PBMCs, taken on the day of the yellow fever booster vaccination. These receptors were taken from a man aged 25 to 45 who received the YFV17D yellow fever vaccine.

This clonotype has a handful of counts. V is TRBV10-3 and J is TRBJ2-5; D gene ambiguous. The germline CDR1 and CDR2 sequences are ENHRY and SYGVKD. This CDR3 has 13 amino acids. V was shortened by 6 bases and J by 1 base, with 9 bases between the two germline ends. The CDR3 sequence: CAIRGEVQETQYF. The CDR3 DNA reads TGTGCCATCAGGGGTGAGGTCCAAGAGACCCAGTACTTC.

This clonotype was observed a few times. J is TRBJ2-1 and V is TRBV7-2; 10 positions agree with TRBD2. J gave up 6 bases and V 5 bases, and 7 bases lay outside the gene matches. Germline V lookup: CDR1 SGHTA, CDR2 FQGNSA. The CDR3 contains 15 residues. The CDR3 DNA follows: TGTGCCAGCAGCACCTCTAGCGGGAGTCTCAATGAGCAGTTCTTC. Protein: CASSTSSGSLNEQFF.

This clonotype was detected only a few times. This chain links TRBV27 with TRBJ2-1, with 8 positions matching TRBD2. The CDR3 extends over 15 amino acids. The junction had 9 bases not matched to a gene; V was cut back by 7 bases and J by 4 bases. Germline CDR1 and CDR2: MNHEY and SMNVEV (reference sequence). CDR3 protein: CASMTSAKAYNEQFF. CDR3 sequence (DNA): TGTGCCAGCATGACTAGCGCTAAAGCTTACAATGAGCAGTTCTTC.

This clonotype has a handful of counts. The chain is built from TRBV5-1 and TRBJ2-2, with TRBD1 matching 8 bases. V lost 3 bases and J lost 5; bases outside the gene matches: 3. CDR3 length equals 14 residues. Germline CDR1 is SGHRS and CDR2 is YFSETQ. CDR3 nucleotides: TGCGCCAGCAGCTCCCAGGGGGCGACCGGGGAGCTGTTTTTT. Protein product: CASSSQGATGELFF.

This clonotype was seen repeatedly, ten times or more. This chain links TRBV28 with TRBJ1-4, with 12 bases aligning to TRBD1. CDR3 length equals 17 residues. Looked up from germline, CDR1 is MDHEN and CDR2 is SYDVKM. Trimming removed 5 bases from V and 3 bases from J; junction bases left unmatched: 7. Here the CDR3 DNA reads TGTGCCAGCAGTGGGGACAGGGGGCGACTATCTAATGAAAAACTGTTTTTT. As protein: CASSGDRGRLSNEKLFF.

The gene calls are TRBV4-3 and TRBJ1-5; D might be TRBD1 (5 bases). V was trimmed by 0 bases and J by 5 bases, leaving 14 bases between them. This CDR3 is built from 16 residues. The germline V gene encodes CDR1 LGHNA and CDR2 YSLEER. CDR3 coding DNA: TGCGCCAGCAGCCAAGAAATCGGGGCGGTTCATCAGCCCCAGCATTTT. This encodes CASSQEIGAVHQPQHF.

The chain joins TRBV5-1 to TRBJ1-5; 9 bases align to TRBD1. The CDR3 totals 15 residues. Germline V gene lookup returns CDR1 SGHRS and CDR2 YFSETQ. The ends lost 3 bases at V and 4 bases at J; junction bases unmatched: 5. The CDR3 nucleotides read TGCGCCAGCAGCTATACAGGGGGCTGGAATCAGCCCCAGCATTTT. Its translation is CASSYTGGWNQPQHF.

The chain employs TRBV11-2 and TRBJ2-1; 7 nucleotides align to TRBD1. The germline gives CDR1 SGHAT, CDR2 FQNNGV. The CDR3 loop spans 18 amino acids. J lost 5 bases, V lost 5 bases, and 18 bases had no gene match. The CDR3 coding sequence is TGTGCCAGCAGCCCGTTAGAGGGGGCGGCCCTAATCAACAATGAGCAGTTCTTC. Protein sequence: CASSPLEGAALINNEQFF.

The CDR3 DNA reads as TGTGCCACCCCTCGGGGGACGAATCAGCCCCAGCATTTT. It is translated as CATPRGTNQPQHF. The chain couples TRBV21-1 to TRBJ1-5; the listed D gene, TRBD1, was not tested against the DNA. TRBV21-1 is described as a pseudogene. The CDR3 spans 13 residues.

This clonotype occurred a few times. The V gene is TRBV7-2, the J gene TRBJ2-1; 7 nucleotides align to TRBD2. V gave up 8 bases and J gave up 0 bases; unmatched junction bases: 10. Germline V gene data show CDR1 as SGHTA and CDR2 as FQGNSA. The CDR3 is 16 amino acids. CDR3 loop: CASGPAGSTSYNEQFF. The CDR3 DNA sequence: TGTGCCAGCGGGCCAGCGGGAAGCACCTCCTACAATGAGCAGTTCTTC.

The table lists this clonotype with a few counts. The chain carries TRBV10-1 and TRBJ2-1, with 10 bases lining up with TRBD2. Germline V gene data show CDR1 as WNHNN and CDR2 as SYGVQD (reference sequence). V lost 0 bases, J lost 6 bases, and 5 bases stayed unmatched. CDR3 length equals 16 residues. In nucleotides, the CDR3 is TGCGCCAGCAGTGAGTCGACGGCTAGCGGGAGCAATGAGCAGTTCTTC. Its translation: CASSESTASGSNEQFF.

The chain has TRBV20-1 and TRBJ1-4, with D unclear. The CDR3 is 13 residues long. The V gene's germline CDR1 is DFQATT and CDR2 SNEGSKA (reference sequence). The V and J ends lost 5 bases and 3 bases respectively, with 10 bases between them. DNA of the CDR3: TGCAGTGCTTCGACACCCCCTAATGAAAAACTGTTTTTT. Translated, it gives CSASTPPNEKLFF.

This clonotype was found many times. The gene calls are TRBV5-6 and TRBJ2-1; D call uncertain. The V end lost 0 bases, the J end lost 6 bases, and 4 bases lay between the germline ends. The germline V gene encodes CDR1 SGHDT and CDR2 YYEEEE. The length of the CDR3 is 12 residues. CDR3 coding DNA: TGTGCCAGCAGCTTGGTCGCCAATGAGCAGTTCTTC. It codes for CASSLVANEQFF.

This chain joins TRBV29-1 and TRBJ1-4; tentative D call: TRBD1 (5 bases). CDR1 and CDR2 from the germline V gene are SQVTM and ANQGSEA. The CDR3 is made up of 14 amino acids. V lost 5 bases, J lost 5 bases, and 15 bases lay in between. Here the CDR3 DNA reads TGCAGCGTTATGCCCGGGACCCTAAATGAAAAACTGTTTTTT. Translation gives CSVMPGTLNEKLFF.

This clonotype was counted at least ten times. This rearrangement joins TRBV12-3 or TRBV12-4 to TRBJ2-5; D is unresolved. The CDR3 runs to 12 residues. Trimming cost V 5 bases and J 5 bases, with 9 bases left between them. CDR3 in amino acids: CASSTSRETQYF. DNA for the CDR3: TGTGCCAGCAGTACATCCCGGGAGACCCAGTACTTC.

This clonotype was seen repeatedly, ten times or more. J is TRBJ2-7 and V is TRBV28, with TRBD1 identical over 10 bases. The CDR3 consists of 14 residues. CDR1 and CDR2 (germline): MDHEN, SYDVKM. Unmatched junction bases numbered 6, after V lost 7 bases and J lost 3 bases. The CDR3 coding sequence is TGTGCCAGCATTACGGGACAGGGGTACTACGAGCAGTACTTC. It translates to CASITGQGYYEQYF.

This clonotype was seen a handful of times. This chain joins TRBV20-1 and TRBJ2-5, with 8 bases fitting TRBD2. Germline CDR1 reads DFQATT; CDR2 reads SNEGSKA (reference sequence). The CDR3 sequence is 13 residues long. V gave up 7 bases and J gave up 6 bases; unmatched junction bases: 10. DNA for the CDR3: TGCAGTGGACGAGCGGGAGTGTCAAAGACCCAGTACTTC. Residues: CSGRAGVSKTQYF.

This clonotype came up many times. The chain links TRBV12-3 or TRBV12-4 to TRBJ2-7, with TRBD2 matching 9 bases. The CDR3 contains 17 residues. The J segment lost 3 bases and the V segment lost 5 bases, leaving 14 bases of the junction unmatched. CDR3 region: CASSLETLAGPFYEQYF. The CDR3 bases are TGTGCCAGCAGTCTTGAGACACTAGCGGGCCCTTTCTACGAGCAGTACTTC.

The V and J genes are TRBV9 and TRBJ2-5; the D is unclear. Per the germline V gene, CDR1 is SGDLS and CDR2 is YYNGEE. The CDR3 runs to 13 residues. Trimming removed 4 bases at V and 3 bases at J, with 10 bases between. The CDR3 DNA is TGTGCCAGCAGCCCCCCAGTGGAAGAGACCCAGTACTTC. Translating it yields CASSPPVEETQYF.

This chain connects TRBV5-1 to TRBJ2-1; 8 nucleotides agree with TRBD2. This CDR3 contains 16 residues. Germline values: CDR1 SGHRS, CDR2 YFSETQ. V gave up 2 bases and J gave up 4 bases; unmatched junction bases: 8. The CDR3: CASSLLAARKYNEQFF. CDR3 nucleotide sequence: TGCGCCAGCAGCTTACTAGCGGCTAGAAAATACAATGAGCAGTTCTTC.

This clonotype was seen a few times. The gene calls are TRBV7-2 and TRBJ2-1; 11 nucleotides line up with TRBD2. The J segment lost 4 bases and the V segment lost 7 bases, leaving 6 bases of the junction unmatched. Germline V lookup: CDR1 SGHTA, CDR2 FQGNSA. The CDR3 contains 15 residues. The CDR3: CASNYGTSGYNEQFF. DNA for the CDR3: TGTGCCAGCAACTACGGGACTAGCGGATACAATGAGCAGTTCTTC. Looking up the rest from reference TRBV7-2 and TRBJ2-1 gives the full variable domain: GAGVSQSPSNKVTEKGKDVELRCDPISGHTALYWYRQSLGQGLEFLIYFQGNSAPDKSGLPSDRFSAERTGGSVSTLTIQRTQQEDSAVYLCASNYGTSGYNEQFFGPGTRLTVL.

The CDR3 region has the DNA TGTGCCAGCAGCTTAGCGAGGAGTTGGTCGGGGAACAGAGATACGCAGTATTTT. Its protein is CASSLARSWSGNRDTQYF. This sequence joins TRBV7-2 and TRBJ2-3; D perhaps matches TRBD2 (5 bases). Between the trimmed V and J ends, which lost 0 bases and 5 bases, there was a span of 21 bases. CDR3 size: 18 residues. Per the germline V gene, CDR1 is SGHTA and CDR2 is FQGNSA.

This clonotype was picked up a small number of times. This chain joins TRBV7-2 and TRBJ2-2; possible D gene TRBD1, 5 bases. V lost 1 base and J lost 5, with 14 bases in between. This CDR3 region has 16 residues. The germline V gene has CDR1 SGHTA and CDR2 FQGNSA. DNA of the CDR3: TGTGCCAGCAGCTTAGAAGGCAGGGTATTAACCGGGGAGCTGTTTTTT. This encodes CASSLEGRVLTGELFF. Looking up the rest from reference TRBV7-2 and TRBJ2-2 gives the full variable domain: GAGVSQSPSNKVTEKGKDVELRCDPISGHTALYWYRQSLGQGLEFLIYFQGNSAPDKSGLPSDRFSAERTGGSVSTLTIQRTQQEDSAVYLCASSLEGRVLTGELFFGEGSRLTVL.

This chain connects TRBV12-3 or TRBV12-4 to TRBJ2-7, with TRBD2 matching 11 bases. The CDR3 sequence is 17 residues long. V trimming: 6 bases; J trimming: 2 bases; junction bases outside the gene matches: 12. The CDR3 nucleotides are TGTGCCAGCAGGAGGGGGCCGACTAGCGGGAAAACCTACGAGCAGTACTTC. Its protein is CASRRGPTSGKTYEQYF.

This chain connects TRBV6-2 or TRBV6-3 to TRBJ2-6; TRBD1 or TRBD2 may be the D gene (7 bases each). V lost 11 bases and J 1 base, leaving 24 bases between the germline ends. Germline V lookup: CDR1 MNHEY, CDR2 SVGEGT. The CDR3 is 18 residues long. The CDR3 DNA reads TGTGCCCGCTGTTACCAGGGGGGGATTAATTCTGGGGCCAACGTCCTGACTTTC. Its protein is CARCYQGGINSGANVLTF.

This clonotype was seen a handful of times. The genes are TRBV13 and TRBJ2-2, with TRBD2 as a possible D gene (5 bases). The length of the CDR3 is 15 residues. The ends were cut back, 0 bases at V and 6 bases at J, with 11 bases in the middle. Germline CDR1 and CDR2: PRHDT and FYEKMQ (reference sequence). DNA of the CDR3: TGTGCCAGCAGCTTAGGTGGGAGTAAGTCCGGGGAGCTGTTTTTT. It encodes CASSLGGSKSGELFF.

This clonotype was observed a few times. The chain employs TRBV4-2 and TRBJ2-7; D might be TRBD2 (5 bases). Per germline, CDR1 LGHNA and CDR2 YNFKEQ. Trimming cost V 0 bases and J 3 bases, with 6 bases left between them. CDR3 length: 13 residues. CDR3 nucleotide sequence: TGTGCCAGCAGCCAAGATGGGAGCTACGAGCAGTACTTC. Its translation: CASSQDGSYEQYF.

This chain's CDR3 is CASSHPRDRVYGYTF. CDR3 nucleotide sequence: TGTGCCAGCAGCCACCCCCGGGACAGGGTCTATGGCTACACCTTC. The chain carries TRBV3-1 and TRBJ1-2; 9 bases are shared with TRBD1. Germline-derived CDR1 and CDR2 are LGHDT and YNNKEL (reference sequence). There are 15 residues in the CDR3. With V trimmed by 3 bases and J by 4 bases, 6 bases remained unmatched.

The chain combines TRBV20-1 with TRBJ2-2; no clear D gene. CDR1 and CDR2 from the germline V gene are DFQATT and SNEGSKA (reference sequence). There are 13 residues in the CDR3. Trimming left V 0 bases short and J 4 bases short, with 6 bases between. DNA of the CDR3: TGCAGTGCTAGAGAGGCATTCACCGGGGAGCTGTTTTTT. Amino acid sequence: CSAREAFTGELFF.

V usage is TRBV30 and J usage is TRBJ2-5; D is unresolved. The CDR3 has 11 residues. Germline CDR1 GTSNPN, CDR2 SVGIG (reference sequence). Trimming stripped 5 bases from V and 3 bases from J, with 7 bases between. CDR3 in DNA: TGTGCCTGGGCGGCAGAAGAGACCCAGTACTTC. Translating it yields CAWAAEETQYF. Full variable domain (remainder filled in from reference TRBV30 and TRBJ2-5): SQTIHQWPATLVQPVGSPLSLECTVEGTSNPNLYWYRQAAGRGLQLLFYSVGIGQISSEVPQNLSASRPQDRQFILSSKKLLLSDSGFYLCAWAAEETQYFGPGTRLLVL.

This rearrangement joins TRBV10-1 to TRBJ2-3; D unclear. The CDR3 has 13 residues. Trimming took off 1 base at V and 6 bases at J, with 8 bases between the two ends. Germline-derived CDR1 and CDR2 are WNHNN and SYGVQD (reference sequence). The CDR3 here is CASSELLSDTQYF. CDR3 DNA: TGCGCCAGCAGTGAGTTGCTCTCGGATACGCAGTATTTT.